The T cell receptor (beta chain) described here comes from a study of T cells after yellow fever vaccination. This clonotype showed up many times. By 5'RACE template switching, TCR cDNA was produced, with a universal primer site and UMIs added in the process. From the 5' RACE reads, TCRdb called clonotypes with MiXCR, one entry per CDR3 protein. The sample contains about 230,000 distinct CDR3 sequences, 5.5% to 8.5% of which appear only once. The CDR3 sequence is 15 residues long. V lost 2 bases, J lost 0 bases, and 7 bases lay in between. Germline V gives CDR1 KGHSH, CDR2 LQKENI. Sequencing used CD4+ T cells sorted from PBMCs, obtained on the day of the yellow fever booster vaccination. The rearrangement uses TRBV18 and TRBJ1-4; no reliable D call. The clonotype was recovered from a man younger than 40 who received the YFV17D yellow fever vaccine. The CDR3 region has the DNA TGTGCCAGCTCACCATCCCTTGCAACTAATGAAAAACTGTTTTTT. Amino acids: CASSPSLATNEKLFF.